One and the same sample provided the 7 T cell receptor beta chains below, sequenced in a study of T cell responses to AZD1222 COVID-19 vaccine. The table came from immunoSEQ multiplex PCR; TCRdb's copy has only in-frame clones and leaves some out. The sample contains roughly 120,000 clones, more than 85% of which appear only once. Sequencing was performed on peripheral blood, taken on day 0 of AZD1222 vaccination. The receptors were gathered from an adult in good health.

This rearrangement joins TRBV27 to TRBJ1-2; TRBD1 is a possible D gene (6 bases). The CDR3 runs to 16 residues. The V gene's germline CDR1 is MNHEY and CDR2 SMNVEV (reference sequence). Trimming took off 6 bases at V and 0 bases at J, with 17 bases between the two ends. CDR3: CASSPSSGDTNYGYTF. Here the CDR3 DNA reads TGTGCCAGCAGCCCTTCATCAGGGGATACTAACTATGGCTACACCTTC.

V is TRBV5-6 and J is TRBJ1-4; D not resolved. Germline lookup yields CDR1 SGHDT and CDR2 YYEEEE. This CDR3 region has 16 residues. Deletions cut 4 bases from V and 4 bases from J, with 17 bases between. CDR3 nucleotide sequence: TGTGCCAGCAGCACAAAAGGACGGACTTATAATGAAAAACTGTTTTTT. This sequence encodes CASSTKGRTYNEKLFF.

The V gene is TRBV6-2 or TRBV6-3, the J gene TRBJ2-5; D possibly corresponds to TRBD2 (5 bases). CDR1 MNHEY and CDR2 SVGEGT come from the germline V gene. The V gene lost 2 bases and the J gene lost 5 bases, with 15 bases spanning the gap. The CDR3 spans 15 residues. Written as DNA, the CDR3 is TGTGCCAGCAGTTACATGCCAAAGCGGCGGGAGACCCAGTACTTC. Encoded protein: CASSYMPKRRETQYF.

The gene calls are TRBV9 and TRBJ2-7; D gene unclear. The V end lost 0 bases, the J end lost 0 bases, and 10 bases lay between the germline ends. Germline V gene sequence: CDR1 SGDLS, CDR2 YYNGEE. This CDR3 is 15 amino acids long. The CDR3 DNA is TGTGCCAGCAGCGTAGCTAGTGGGCTCTCCTACGAGCAGTACTTC. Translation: CASSVASGLSYEQYF.

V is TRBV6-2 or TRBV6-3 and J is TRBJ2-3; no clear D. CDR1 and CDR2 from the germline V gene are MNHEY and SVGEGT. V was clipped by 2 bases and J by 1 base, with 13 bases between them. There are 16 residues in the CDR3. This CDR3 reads CASSYPLIPGTDTQYF. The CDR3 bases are TGTGCCAGCAGTTACCCCCTGATCCCGGGCACAGATACGCAGTATTTT.

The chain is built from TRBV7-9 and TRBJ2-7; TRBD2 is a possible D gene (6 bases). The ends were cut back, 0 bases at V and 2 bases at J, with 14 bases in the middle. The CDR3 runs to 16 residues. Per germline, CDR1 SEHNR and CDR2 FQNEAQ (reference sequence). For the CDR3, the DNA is TGTGCCAGCAGCTTAGCCGTGGGTGCTAGCGCCTACGAGCAGTACTTC. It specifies CASSLAVGASAYEQYF.

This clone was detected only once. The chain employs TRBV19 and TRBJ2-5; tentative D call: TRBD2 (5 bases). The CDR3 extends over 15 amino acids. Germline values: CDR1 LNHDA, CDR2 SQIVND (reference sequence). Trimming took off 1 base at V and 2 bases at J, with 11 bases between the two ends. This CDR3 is CASSIGGREQETQYF. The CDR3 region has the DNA TGTGCCAGTAGTATAGGAGGACGGGAACAAGAGACCCAGTACTTC.